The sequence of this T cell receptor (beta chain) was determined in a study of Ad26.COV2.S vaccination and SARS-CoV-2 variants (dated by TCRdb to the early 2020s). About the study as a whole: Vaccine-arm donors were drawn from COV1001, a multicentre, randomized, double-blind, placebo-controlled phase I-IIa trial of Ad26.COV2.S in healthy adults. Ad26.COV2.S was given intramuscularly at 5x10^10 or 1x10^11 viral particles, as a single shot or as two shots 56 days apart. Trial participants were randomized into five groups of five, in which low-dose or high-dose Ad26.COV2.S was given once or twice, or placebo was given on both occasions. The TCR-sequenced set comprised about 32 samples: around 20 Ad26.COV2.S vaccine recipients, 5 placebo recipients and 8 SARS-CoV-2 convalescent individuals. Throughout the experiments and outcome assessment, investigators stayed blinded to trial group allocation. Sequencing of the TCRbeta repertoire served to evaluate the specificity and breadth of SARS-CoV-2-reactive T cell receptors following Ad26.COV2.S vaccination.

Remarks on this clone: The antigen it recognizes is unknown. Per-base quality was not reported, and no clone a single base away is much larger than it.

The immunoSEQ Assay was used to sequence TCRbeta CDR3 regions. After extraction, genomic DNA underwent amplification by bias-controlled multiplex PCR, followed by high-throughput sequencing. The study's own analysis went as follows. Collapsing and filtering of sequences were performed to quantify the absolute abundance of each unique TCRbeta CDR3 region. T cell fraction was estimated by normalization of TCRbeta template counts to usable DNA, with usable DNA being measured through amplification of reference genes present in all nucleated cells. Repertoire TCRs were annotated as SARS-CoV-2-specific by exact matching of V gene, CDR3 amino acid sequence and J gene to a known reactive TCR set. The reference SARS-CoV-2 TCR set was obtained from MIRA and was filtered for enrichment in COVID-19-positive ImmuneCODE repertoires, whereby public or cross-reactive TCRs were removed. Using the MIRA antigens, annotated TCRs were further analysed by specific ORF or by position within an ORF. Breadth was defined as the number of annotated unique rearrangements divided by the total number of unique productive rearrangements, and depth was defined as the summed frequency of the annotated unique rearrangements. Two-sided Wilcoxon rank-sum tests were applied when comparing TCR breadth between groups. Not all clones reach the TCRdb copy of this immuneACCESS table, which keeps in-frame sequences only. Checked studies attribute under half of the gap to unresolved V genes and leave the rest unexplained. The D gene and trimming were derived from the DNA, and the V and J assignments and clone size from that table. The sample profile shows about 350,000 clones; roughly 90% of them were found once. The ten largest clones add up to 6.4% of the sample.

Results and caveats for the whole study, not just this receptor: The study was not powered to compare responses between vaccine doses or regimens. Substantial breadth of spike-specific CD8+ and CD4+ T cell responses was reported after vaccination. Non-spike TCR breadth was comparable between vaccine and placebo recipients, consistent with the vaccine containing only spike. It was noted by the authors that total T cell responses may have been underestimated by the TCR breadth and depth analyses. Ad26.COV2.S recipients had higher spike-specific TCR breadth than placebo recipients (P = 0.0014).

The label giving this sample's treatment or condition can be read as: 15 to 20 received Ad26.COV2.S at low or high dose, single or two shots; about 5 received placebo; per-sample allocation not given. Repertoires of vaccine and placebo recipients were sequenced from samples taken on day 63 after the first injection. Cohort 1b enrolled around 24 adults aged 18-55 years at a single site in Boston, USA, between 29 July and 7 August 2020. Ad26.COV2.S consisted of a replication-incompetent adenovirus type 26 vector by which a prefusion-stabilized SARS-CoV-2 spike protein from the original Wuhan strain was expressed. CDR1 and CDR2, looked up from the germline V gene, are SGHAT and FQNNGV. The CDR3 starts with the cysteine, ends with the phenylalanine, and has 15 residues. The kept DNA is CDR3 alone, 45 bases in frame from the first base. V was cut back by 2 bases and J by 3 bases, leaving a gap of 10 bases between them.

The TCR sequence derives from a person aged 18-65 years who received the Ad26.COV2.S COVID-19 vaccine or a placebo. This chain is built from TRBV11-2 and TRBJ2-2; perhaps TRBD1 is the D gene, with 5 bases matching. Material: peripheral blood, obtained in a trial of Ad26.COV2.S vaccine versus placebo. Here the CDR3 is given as CASSLQGSYTGELFF. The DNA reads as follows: TGTGCCAGCAGCTTACAGGGTAGTTACACCGGGGAGCTGTTTTTT.